This T cell receptor (beta chain) was captured in a study of post-analysis software for immune sequencing data (dated by TCRdb to the mid-2010s). Concerning the study at large: Disease courses on record covered relapsing-remitting, secondary progressive and progressive-relapsing multiple sclerosis, though some patients had no subtype annotation. The patient repertoires were compared against more than 10 previously published healthy control repertoires obtained from donors aged about 6 to 28 years. A subset of samples was prepared in parallel using single-end sample barcoding, then pooled and co-amplified after Illumina adapter ligation.

To demonstrate the VDJtools post-analysis software, TCR beta repertoires were profiled from the peripheral blood of more than ten young patients with multiple sclerosis. The multiple sclerosis patients were children and adolescents ranging in age from about 6 to 17 years. A note on this clonotype: There is no known antigen for this receptor. No clone much larger than this one lies a single base away; base qualities are absent.

Points the paper makes about the study in general: The control group was slightly older than the multiple sclerosis patient group. Significantly higher frequencies in patients than in controls were found for five TRBV segments, including TRBV5-6, TRBV5-1 and TRBV20-1. Compared with controls, multiple sclerosis patients had significantly lower normalized Chao1 diversity, a finding suggesting substantial peripheral T-cell clonal expansion. Direct clustering with F measure showed strong co-clustering of samples prepared in the same batch, prompting a batch-effect correction.

Library preparation employed PCR. The listed sequencing device is Illumina HiSeq 2500. Unique molecular identifiers were incorporated into TCR beta cDNA libraries to reduce PCR and sequencing biases. Every 1 to 10 million input T cells yielded approximately 500,000 cDNA molecules, meaning each molecule approximated one T cell. The same protocol used for the earlier healthy control dataset was applied to prepare and sequence the patient libraries. Samples belonging to the same batch were prepared together, multiplexed and sequenced on a shared HiSeq lane. On the study's bioinformatics: Raw barcoded reads were processed with MIGEC, discarding single-read molecular identifier groups before consensus assembly and CDR3 extraction. VDJtools was used for post-analysis of the clonotype tables, and diversity was normalized by down-sampling every dataset to the size of the smallest sample. To correct batch-related cross-sample contamination, repertoire overlap clustering matched CDR3 amino acid sequences but not nucleotide sequences. TCRdb trimmed the raw reads at Q25, called clones with MiXCR and kept productive beta chains. Each entry merges the rows of one CDR3 protein and shows their most common DNA and genes. TCRdb's processing, not the study's, gives the V and J calls here. Present in this sample are approximately 660,000 distinct CDR3 sequences, roughly three fifths of which were seen just once. Around 11% of the sample comes from the top ten.

Relative to germline, V is 4 bases shorter and J is 8 bases shorter, with 12 bases between their ends. The CDR3 has 13 amino acids, counting the end cysteine and phenylalanine. The DNA shown is the 39-base CDR3, in frame from base 1. The germline V gene yields SGHRS for CDR1 and YFSETQ for CDR2. Sequenced material: blood. This clonotype was obtained from a girl aged 2-10 years with multiple sclerosis. This sequence uses TRBV5-1 and TRBJ1-4; TRBD1 might be the D gene, on 5 matching bases. The nucleotide sequence reads as follows: TGCGCCAGCAGCGGCGGACAAGGAGAAAAACTGTTTTTT. This is translated as CASSGGQGEKLFF.